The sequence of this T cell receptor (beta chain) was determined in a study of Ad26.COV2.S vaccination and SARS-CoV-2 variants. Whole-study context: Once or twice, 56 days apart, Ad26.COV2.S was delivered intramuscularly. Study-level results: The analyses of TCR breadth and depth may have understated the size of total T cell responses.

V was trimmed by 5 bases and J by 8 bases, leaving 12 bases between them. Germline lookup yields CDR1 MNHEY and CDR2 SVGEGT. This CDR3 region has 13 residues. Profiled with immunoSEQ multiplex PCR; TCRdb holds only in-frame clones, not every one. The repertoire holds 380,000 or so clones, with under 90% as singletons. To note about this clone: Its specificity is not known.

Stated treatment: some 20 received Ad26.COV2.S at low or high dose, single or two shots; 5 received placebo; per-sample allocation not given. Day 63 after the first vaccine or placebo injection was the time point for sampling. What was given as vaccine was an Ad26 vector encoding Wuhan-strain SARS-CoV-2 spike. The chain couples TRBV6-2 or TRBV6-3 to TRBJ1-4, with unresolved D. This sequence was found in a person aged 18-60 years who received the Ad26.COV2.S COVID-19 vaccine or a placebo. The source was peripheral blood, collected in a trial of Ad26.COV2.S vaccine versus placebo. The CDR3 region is CASSRSFREKLFF. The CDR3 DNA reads TGTGCCAGCAGTCGATCGTTCCGCGAAAAACTGTTTTTT.